These T cell receptor beta chains were read from a single sample in a study of blood T cell repertoires in COVID-19. The table came from immunoSEQ multiplex PCR; TCRdb's copy has only in-frame clones and leaves some out. The sample records about 330,000 clones, over 80% being singletons. The sample taken for sequencing was peripheral blood. The receptor source for this set is a man aged 25-45 years with COVID-19, enrolled during active disease. CDR3s include the opening cysteine and the closing phenylalanine or tryptophan. The order of the fields is V gene, clone size, J gene, D gene, CDR3 DNA, CDR3 protein. A D gene is named only where the DNA matches it firmly. Not every row has a clone size; where given, it reads once, few, many or a size class.

V gene: TRBV18; clone size: -; J gene: TRBJ2-3; D gene: TRBD2; CDR3 DNA: TGTGCCAGCTCCATGGAGCGGGGGGCGGCAGATACGCAGTATTTT; CDR3 protein: CASSMERGAADTQYF
V gene: TRBV24-1; clone size: -; J gene: TRBJ2-1; D gene: TRBD2; CDR3 DNA: TGTGCCACCAGGGTGGGGGCCCCTTTCCTAGCGGGGAACAATGAGCAGTTCTTC; CDR3 protein: CATRVGAPFLAGNNEQFF
V gene: TRBV18; clone size: -; J gene: TRBJ2-1; D gene: TRBD2; CDR3 DNA: TGTGCCAGCTCACACGGGGGGAACAATGAGCAGTTCTTC; CDR3 protein: CASSHGGNNEQFF
V gene: TRBV19; clone size: few; J gene: TRBJ1-3; D gene: TRBD1; CDR3 DNA: TGTGCCAGTAGGAGGACAGGCCCCTCTGGAAACACCATATATTTT; CDR3 protein: CASRRTGPSGNTIYF
V gene: TRBV30; clone size: -; J gene: TRBJ1-2; D gene: -; CDR3 DNA: TGTGCCTGGAGTAGACAGAATGACAACTATGGCTACACCTTC; CDR3 protein: CAWSRQNDNYGYTF
V gene: TRBV6-5; clone size: -; J gene: TRBJ2-5; D gene: TRBD1; CDR3 DNA: TGTGCCAGCAGTTCCCAACAGGGGGCTTGGGGTGAGACCCAGTACTTC; CDR3 protein: CASSSQQGAWGETQYF
V gene: TRBV27; clone size: -; J gene: TRBJ1-2; D gene: -; CDR3 DNA: TGTGCCAGCAGTTTAAGGGGCTACAGGAATGGCTACACCTTC; CDR3 protein: CASSLRGYRNGYTF
V gene: TRBV27; clone size: -; J gene: TRBJ1-6; D gene: -; CDR3 DNA: TGTGCCAGCAGTTTATACCCGGGAACTTATTCACCCCTCCACTTT; CDR3 protein: CASSLYPGTYSPLHF
V gene: TRBV15; clone size: -; J gene: TRBJ2-7; D gene: -; CDR3 DNA: TGTGCCACCAGCAGAGATCGTAGCCAACACGAGCAGTACTTC; CDR3 protein: CATSRDRSQHEQYF
V gene: TRBV6-2/TRBV6-3; clone size: -; J gene: TRBJ2-5; D gene: -; CDR3 DNA: TGTGCCAGCAGTCAAAGTCCAGGGAGGGAGACCCAGTACTTC; CDR3 protein: CASSQSPGRETQYF
V gene: TRBV27; clone size: few; J gene: TRBJ1-5; D gene: TRBD1; CDR3 DNA: TGTGCCAGCAGTAAGGGGGCAGACAATCAGCCCCAGCATTTT; CDR3 protein: CASSKGADNQPQHF
V gene: TRBV27; clone size: few; J gene: TRBJ2-7; D gene: -; CDR3 DNA: TGTGCCAGCAGTTTATCGTCCGGGGTTGCTCGGACCTACGAGCAGTACTTC; CDR3 protein: CASSLSSGVARTYEQYF
V gene: TRBV9; clone size: once; J gene: TRBJ1-2; D gene: TRBD1; CDR3 DNA: TGTGCCAGCAGCGTAGGCGGGGGGACAGGGCTAAACTATGGCTACACCTTC; CDR3 protein: CASSVGGGTGLNYGYTF
V gene: TRBV13; clone size: -; J gene: TRBJ2-1; D gene: TRBD1; CDR3 DNA: TGTGCCAGCAGTGACAGGGGGCGAGGCACCTACAATGAGCAGTTCTTC; CDR3 protein: CASSDRGRGTYNEQFF